The next 22 T cell receptor beta chains were all read from a single sample in a study of vaccination and CD4 T cells after COVID-19. The assay that was used to sequence DNA from cultured CD4+ T cells was the Oncomine TCR Beta short-read assay. Via MiXCR, TCRdb re-called the PCR reads, giving one row per CDR3 protein. The data hold 20,000 to 25,000 distinct CDR3 sequences, with roughly half observed a single time. For these receptors, no antigen is known. As for treatment: 10-day PBMC culture with coronavirus spike peptide pools or control peptides (ViraFEST assay). The sample consisted of CD4+ T cells from blood, cultured in vitro. These receptors were obtained from a human donor who had recovered from COVID-19.

Only a few counts were recorded for this clonotype. CDR3 in amino acids: CASRAGTSSLNEQFF. CDR3 DNA sequence: TGTGCCAGCAGGGCCGGGACTAGCTCACTTAATGAGCAGTTCTTC. This chain joins TRBV11-2 and TRBJ2-1; 9 bases match TRBD2. The CDR3 is 15 residues long. CDR1 and CDR2 from the germline V gene are SGHAT and FQNNGV. The J segment lost 7 bases and the V segment lost 6 bases, leaving 10 bases of the junction unmatched.

In its sample, this clonotype was seen a few times. The J gene is TRBJ2-2, the V gene TRBV25-1; 7 bases match TRBD1. CDR3 length: 12 amino acids. Per germline, CDR1 MGHDK and CDR2 SYGVNS. Trimming cost V 8 bases and J 6 bases; bases outside gene matches: 3. DNA for the CDR3: TGTGCCAGCCGACAGGGTCCCGGGGAGCTGTTTTTT. The encoded protein is CASRQGPGELFF.

This clonotype is labeled as medium-sized (0.01 to 0.1%). This chain connects TRBV2 to TRBJ1-2, with D possibly TRBD1 on 6 matching bases. Trimming shortened V by 8 bases and J by 4 bases, and 11 bases separated the two germline ends. Per germline, CDR1 SNHLY and CDR2 FYNNEI. CDR3 length: 12 residues. The CDR3 region is CASQGPAYGYTF. In nucleotides, the CDR3 is TGTGCCAGCCAGGGGCCCGCCTATGGCTACACCTTC. Drawing the rest from reference TRBV2 and TRBJ1-2, the complete variable domain is EPEVTQTPSHQVTQMGQEVILRCVPISNHLYFYWYRQILGQKVEFLVSFYNNEISEKSEIFDDQFSVERPDGSNFTLKIRSTKLEDSAMYFCASQGPAYGYTFGSGTRLTVV.

V is TRBV2 and J is TRBJ2-7, with TRBD2 matching over 11 bases. This CDR3 has 14 residues. J gave up 9 bases and V 3 bases, and 7 bases lay outside the gene matches. The V gene's germline CDR1 is SNHLY and CDR2 FYNNEI. The CDR3 spells CASSDMLAGGGQYF. The CDR3 DNA sequence: TGTGCCAGCAGTGATATGTTAGCGGGAGGGGGGCAGTACTTC.

The chain combines TRBV20-1 with TRBJ2-1, with D possibly TRBD2 on 5 matching bases. Trimming took off 6 bases at V and 10 bases at J, with 19 bases between the two ends. The germline gives CDR1 DFQATT, CDR2 SNEGSKA (reference sequence). This CDR3 comprises 13 residues. The CDR3: CSAPRGGAPEQFF. CDR3 DNA: TGCAGTGCCCCACGGGGTGGCGCTCCAGAGCAGTTCTTC.

This chain joins TRBV20-1 and TRBJ2-2; D may be TRBD2 (6 bases). From germline, CDR1 is DFQATT and CDR2 SNEGSKA (reference sequence). V lost 4 bases to trimming and J lost 4 bases, with 10 bases between them. The CDR3 runs 13 residues. The CDR3 region has the DNA TGCAGTGCTAAAGGGACTTCCACCGGGGAGCTGTTTTTT. Translating it yields CSAKGTSTGELFF.

The chain uses TRBV6-1 and TRBJ1-3, with 8 bases identical to TRBD1. Per germline, CDR1 MNHNS and CDR2 SASEGT. V shed 10 bases, J shed 2 bases, and the junction held 10 bases outside the gene matches. The CDR3 is 15 residues long. The DNA of the CDR3 is TGTGCCATCAGGGAAGGACAGGGACCTGGAAACACCATATATTTT. It specifies CAIREGQGPGNTIYF.

This clonotype turned up a few times. V is TRBV20-1 and J is TRBJ2-5; D is ambiguous. There are 13 residues in the CDR3. V was trimmed by 3 bases and J by 5 bases, leaving 13 bases between them. CDR1 and CDR2 from the germline V gene are DFQATT and SNEGSKA (reference sequence). Here the CDR3 reads CSARSVVGETQYF. The CDR3 DNA reads TGCAGTGCTAGGTCCGTCGTGGGGGAGACCCAGTACTTC.

This chain connects TRBV20-1 to TRBJ2-5, with 12 nucleotides matching TRBD2. The J segment lost 1 base and the V segment lost 0 bases, leaving 3 bases of the junction unmatched. This CDR3 contains 16 residues. Germline values: CDR1 DFQATT, CDR2 SNEGSKA (reference sequence). CDR3 bases: TGCAGTGCTAGAGAACTAGCGGGAGGATCCCAAGAGACCCAGTACTTC. It encodes CSARELAGGSQETQYF.

This clonotype was observed a few times. V usage is TRBV6-2 or TRBV6-3 and J usage is TRBJ1-1; D call uncertain. Per the germline V gene, CDR1 is MNHEY and CDR2 is SVGEGT. The CDR3 contains 13 residues. Trimming stripped 2 bases from V and 2 bases from J, with 6 bases between. The chain's CDR3 is CASSYRGNTEAFF. The CDR3, as DNA: TGTGCCAGCAGTTACCGGGGAAACACTGAAGCTTTCTTT.

The CDR3 sequence: CASSVDLGQGENSPLHF. CDR3 in DNA: TGTGCCAGCAGCGTAGATCTGGGGCAGGGAGAAAATTCACCCCTCCACTTT. The V call is TRBV9, the J call TRBJ1-6; D perhaps matches TRBD1 (5 bases). V was cut by 0 bases and J by 7 bases, with 17 bases left in between. The germline CDR1 and CDR2 sequences are SGDLS and YYNGEE. The CDR3 covers 17 residues.

This clonotype has just a few counts. The CDR3 is CASSHGGFMNTEAFF. CDR3 DNA: TGTGCCAGCAGCCACGGGGGGTTCATGAACACTGAAGCTTTCTTT. V and J are TRBV7-9 and TRBJ1-1, with D possibly matching TRBD1 (5 bases). The germline V gene encodes CDR1 SEHNR and CDR2 FQNEAQ (reference sequence). This CDR3 comprises 15 residues. V lost 5 bases and J lost 0, with 13 bases in between.

This clonotype was seen a few times. The rearrangement uses TRBV19 and TRBJ1-5; weak D call: TRBD1 (6 bases). The germline CDR1 and CDR2 sequences are LNHDA and SQIVND (reference sequence). The V and J ends lost 4 bases and 0 bases respectively, with 16 bases between them. The CDR3 is 17 amino acids. The CDR3 DNA reads as TGTGCCAGTAGTAACTCTGGGCAGGGGATTAGCAATCAGCCCCAGCATTTT. As protein: CASSNSGQGISNQPQHF.

The chain couples TRBV7-9 to TRBJ2-3; the D gene is possibly TRBD2 (5 bases). CDR3 length equals 13 residues. Looked up from germline, CDR1 is SEHNR and CDR2 is FQNEAQ (reference sequence). Trimming pared 0 bases from V and 5 bases from J, leaving 6 bases between. DNA of the CDR3: TGTGCCAGCAGCTTAGCGGCGGGAGATACGCAGTATTTT. Its protein product is CASSLAAGDTQYF.

The chain couples TRBV6-1 to TRBJ2-1, with 9 bases lining up with TRBD2. V lost 8 bases and J lost 5; bases outside the gene matches: 7. The CDR3 length is 14 residues. Germline lookup yields CDR1 MNHNS and CDR2 SASEGT. The CDR3 sequence is CASAPSGINNEQFF. CDR3 bases: TGTGCCAGCGCGCCTAGCGGGATAAACAATGAGCAGTTCTTC.

V is TRBV7-2 and J is TRBJ2-2, with D possibly matching TRBD1 (6 bases). Germline V gene lookup returns CDR1 SGHTA and CDR2 FQGNSA. V was cut by 2 bases and J by 5 bases, with 15 bases left in between. CDR3 length: 16 amino acids. This chain's CDR3 is CASSLMGAGQTGELFF. DNA of the CDR3: TGTGCCAGCAGCTTAATGGGGGCTGGGCAGACCGGGGAGCTGTTTTTT.

The chain couples TRBV19 to TRBJ2-2, with a tentative D call TRBD2 (6 bases). The CDR3 length is 16 residues. V shed 6 bases and J shed 4 bases, with 18 bases lying between them. The germline gives CDR1 LNHDA, CDR2 SQIVND (reference sequence). The CDR3, as DNA: TGTGCCAGTAGACCTGCGGGGATGGCTAGCACCGGGGAGCTGTTTTTT. Translated: CASRPAGMASTGELFF.

The gene calls are TRBV2 and TRBJ2-7; 9 positions agree with TRBD2. CDR1 and CDR2 from the germline V gene are SNHLY and FYNNEI. V shed 10 bases, J shed 2 bases, and the junction held 12 bases outside the gene matches. CDR3 length: 15 amino acids. CDR3 residues: CATLRGLAGTYEQYF. The CDR3 DNA reads TGTGCCACCCTAAGAGGTCTAGCGGGGACCTACGAGCAGTACTTC.

The CDR3 region has the DNA TGCAGCGTTGTGTTATGGGAGAGCGGCTACACCTTC. It is translated as CSVVLWESGYTF. The chain joins TRBV29-1 to TRBJ1-2; D is ambiguous. V shed 4 bases and J shed 8 bases, with 14 bases lying between them. Germline CDR1 is SQVTM and CDR2 is ANQGSEA. The CDR3 has 12 residues.

V and J are TRBV6-1 and TRBJ1-2; D perhaps matches TRBD1 (5 bases). Per germline, CDR1 MNHNS and CDR2 SASEGT. This CDR3 region has 13 residues. Trimming took 8 bases from V and 4 from J, leaving 14 bases between them. The CDR3 DNA sequence: TGTGCCAGCTCGGGGAGGGGAGGCTATGGCTACACCTTC. This sequence encodes CASSGRGGYGYTF.

This clonotype came up once. The chain couples TRBV19 to TRBJ1-1; D possibly corresponds to TRBD1 (6 bases). Germline V CDR1 and CDR2: LNHDA, SQIVND (reference sequence). The CDR3 is made up of 16 amino acids. Trimming took off 4 bases at V and 1 base at J, with 16 bases between the two ends. CDR3 bases: TGTGCCAGTAGTAGGGGTCGGGGGGCTGGGAACACTGAAGCTTTCTTT. This gives the protein CASSRGRGAGNTEAFF. Supplemented by reference TRBV19 and TRBJ1-1, the full variable domain reads DGGITQSPKYLFRKEGQNVTLSCEQNLNHDAMYWYRQDPGQGLRLIYYSQIVNDFQKGDIAEGYSVSREKKESFPLTVTSAQKNPTAFYLCASSRGRGAGNTEAFFGQGTRLTVV.

This chain links TRBV27 with TRBJ1-1, with TRBD1 matching over 8 bases. V shed 2 bases and J 6 bases; nucleotides not matched to a gene: 8. This CDR3 contains 15 residues. Germline lookup yields CDR1 MNHEY and CDR2 SMNVEV (reference sequence). Written as DNA, the CDR3 is TGTGCCAGCAGTTTACAAGCAGGGGGCGAGGCTGAAGCTTTCTTT. Encoded protein: CASSLQAGGEAEAFF.